This T cell receptor beta chain was observed in a study of CD8+CD57+ T cells in acquired aplastic anemia. Study-wide background: CD4+ cells from healthy donors averaged about 10.8 million reads.

This CDR3 spans 14 amino acids. Germline V gene sequence: CDR1 SQVTM, CDR2 ANQGSEA. Trimming pared 4 bases from V and 6 bases from J, leaving 17 bases between. The study's findings and limits: No significant patient-versus-control difference appeared in CD8+ Simpson's diversity. The same twenty-nine CD8+ CDR3 sequences occurred in patients and in controls.

Details on this clonotype: Its antigen is unidentified.

Profiles of TCR beta VDJ and CDR3 were generated from a genomic DNA template. TCRdb re-called the reads with MiXCR, one entry per CDR3 protein. The repertoire consists of about 220,000 distinct CDR3 sequences, with 30% to 40% occurring once and the leading ten covering around 1.1%. J is TRBJ2-3 and V is TRBV29-1, with D perhaps being TRBD1 or TRBD2 (6 bases each). The sample taken for sequencing was sorted CD4+, CD8+, or CD8+CD57+ T cells (not recorded which) from PBMCs. The receptor was derived from a human donor in good health, serving as a control. CDR3 loop: CSVVVGGGVDTQYF. The DNA of the CDR3 is TGCAGCGTTGTCGTGGGGGGCGGGGTGGATACGCAGTATTTT.